One sample yielded the 32 T cell receptor beta chains listed below, sequenced in a study of regulatory T cells in long-lasting Graves disease. The sample's time point: newly diagnosed GD, antithyroid drugs for less than 3 months. PBMCs were the source of the RNA used for TCR sequencing. For TCR beta, libraries came from iRepertoire HTBI primers and Arm-PCR of CDR3 regions. Each CDR3 protein is one row after TCRdb ran MiXCR on the multiplex PCR reads. The sample has around 400,000 distinct CDR3 sequences; 12% are singletons. This sample was shared with a second study, whose subject was T cells in Graves' hyperthyroidism and ophthalmopathy.

The sample consisted of peripheral blood mononuclear cells (PBMCs), taken at new diagnosis, from a patient treated with antithyroid drugs. Receptors were obtained from a woman under 30 with Graves disease.

There are many counts of this clonotype. This chain uses TRBV14 with TRBJ1-2; TRBD1 agrees at 8 bases. The trim removed 2 bases at V and 4 bases at J, leaving 3 bases unmatched. Germline CDR1 is SGHDN and CDR2 is FVKESK. This CDR3 is built from 14 residues. The DNA for the CDR3 is TGTGCCAGCAGCCAACGGACAGGGCCCTATGGCTACACCTTC. It yields the protein CASSQRTGPYGYTF.

This clonotype was observed many times. The rearrangement uses TRBV9 and TRBJ2-1; no clear D gene. Germline V gene data show CDR1 as SGDLS and CDR2 as YYNGEE. The CDR3 has 15 residues. Trimming stripped 0 bases from V and 0 bases from J, with 7 bases between. The CDR3 region is CASSVGGRSYNEQFF. CDR3 DNA sequence: TGTGCCAGCAGCGTAGGTGGGCGCTCCTACAATGAGCAGTTCTTC.

This clonotype showed up just a few times. V and J are TRBV6-2 or TRBV6-3 and TRBJ2-3; the match to TRBD1 covers 8 bases. This CDR3 spans 15 amino acids. Germline V gene lookup returns CDR1 MNHEY and CDR2 SVGEGT. Losses at the gene ends were 5 bases for V and 4 bases for J; bases not matched to a gene: 8. The CDR3, as DNA: TGTGCCAGCAGTACCAGGGGGCGTGGATCAGATACGCAGTATTTT. Translated, it gives CASSTRGRGSDTQYF.

This clonotype was counted many times. The V gene is TRBV27, the J gene TRBJ2-5; D remains unclear. Germline V gene data show CDR1 as MNHEY and CDR2 as SMNVEV (reference sequence). V dropped 3 bases and J dropped 5 bases, with 7 bases sitting between them. The CDR3 is 12 residues long. The CDR3 DNA follows: TGTGCCAGCAGTTTCATGGGGGAGACCCAGTACTTC. Its translation: CASSFMGETQYF.

Ten or more counts support this clonotype. CDR3 amino acids: CAWSVPRGPYNEQFF. The CDR3 region has the DNA TGTGCCTGGAGTGTACCTCGGGGGCCCTACAATGAGCAGTTCTTC. This chain links TRBV30 with TRBJ2-1, with D perhaps TRBD1 or TRBD2 (6 bases each). From germline, CDR1 is GTSNPN and CDR2 SVGIG (reference sequence). CDR3 length: 15 residues. Trimming took 0 bases from V and 2 from J, leaving 11 bases between them.

This clonotype was observed many times. The CDR3 loop is CASSEDSYQETQYF. CDR3 nucleotides: TGTGCCAGCAGTGAAGACAGCTACCAAGAGACCCAGTACTTC. V usage is TRBV2 and J usage is TRBJ2-5; D gene unclear. Between the trimmed V and J ends, which lost 1 base and 0 bases, there was a span of 6 bases. The CDR3 length is 14 residues. CDR1 and CDR2 (germline): SNHLY, FYNNEI.

This clonotype was seen a handful of times. This rearrangement joins TRBV4-1 to TRBJ2-5; D possibly uses TRBD1 or TRBD2 (5 bases each). This CDR3 contains 14 residues. V lost 2 bases and J lost 5, with 12 bases in between. Germline V CDR1 and CDR2: MGHRA, YSYEKL. CDR3 DNA sequence: TGCGCCAGCAGCCAAAGAACGGGGCGGGAGACCCAGTACTTC. This sequence encodes CASSQRTGRETQYF.

This sequence joins TRBV6-5 and TRBJ2-1, with TRBD2 matching 8 bases. CDR1 is MNHEY, CDR2 SVGAGI, per germline. V was clipped by 2 bases and J by 8 bases; unmatched bases: 11. This CDR3 spans 16 amino acids. The CDR3 here is CASSYAGTRPSDEQFF. The DNA for the CDR3 is TGTGCCAGCAGTTACGCGGGGACTAGACCGTCCGATGAGCAGTTCTTC.

The chain links TRBV15 to TRBJ2-3; TRBD2 matches at 8 bases. Germline V gives CDR1 LNHNV, CDR2 YYDKDF (reference sequence). V lost 4 bases to trimming and J lost 4 bases; unmatched junction nucleotides: 7. The CDR3 extends over 15 amino acids. The CDR3 is CATSTSGSVPDTQYF. Here the CDR3 DNA reads TGTGCCACCAGCACCAGCGGGAGTGTCCCAGATACGCAGTATTTT.

This clonotype was seen repeatedly, ten times or more. This rearrangement joins TRBV7-2 to TRBJ2-1; D is perhaps TRBD2 (6 bases). Per the germline V gene, CDR1 is SGHTA and CDR2 is FQGNSA. The CDR3 contains 21 residues. V was clipped by 1 base and J by 6 bases, with 31 bases between them. The CDR3 sequence: CASSLGGGWSFAGPVFNEQFF. The CDR3 DNA follows: TGTGCCAGCAGCTTAGGTGGTGGGTGGAGCTTTGCGGGACCAGTATTCAATGAGCAGTTCTTC. Looking up the rest from reference TRBV7-2 and TRBJ2-1 gives the full variable domain: GAGVSQSPSNKVTEKGKDVELRCDPISGHTALYWYRQSLGQGLEFLIYFQGNSAPDKSGLPSDRFSAERTGGSVSTLTIQRTQQEDSAVYLCASSLGGGWSFAGPVFNEQFFGPGTRLTVL.

The chain carries TRBV19 and TRBJ1-1; no definite D call. This CDR3 region has 15 residues. Germline V gene data show CDR1 as LNHDA and CDR2 as SQIVND (reference sequence). Trimming took off 1 base at V and 3 bases at J, with 12 bases between the two ends. The CDR3 nucleotides are TGTGCCAGTAGTATAGGTAGGGCCCGGGACACTGAAGCTTTCTTT. Translating it yields CASSIGRARDTEAFF.

This clonotype was picked up a small number of times. This chain uses TRBV28 with TRBJ2-7, with D unclear. CDR1 is MDHEN, CDR2 SYDVKM, per germline. The V gene lost 9 bases and the J gene lost 0 bases, with 9 bases spanning the gap. The CDR3 contains 12 residues. CDR3 nucleotide sequence: TGTGCCAGTGATCCTGGCTCCTACGAGCAGTACTTC. Amino acids: CASDPGSYEQYF.

This sequence joins TRBV14 and TRBJ2-1; D is undetermined. Germline V lookup: CDR1 SGHDN, CDR2 FVKESK. With 4 bases removed from V and 9 bases from J, the gap between germline ends came to 13 bases. This CDR3 region has 13 residues. DNA of the CDR3: TGTGCCAGCAGCCCTCTAGACTGGGCTGAGCAGTTCTTC. Protein product: CASSPLDWAEQFF.

The sample holds many counts of this clonotype. V gene TRBV24-1 combines with J gene TRBJ2-1; 8 bases are a match to TRBD2. This CDR3 comprises 16 residues. CDR1 KGHDR and CDR2 SFDVKD come from the germline V gene. V lost 2 bases to trimming and J lost 4 bases; unmatched junction nucleotides: 6. DNA for the CDR3: TGTGCCACCAGTGATTCGTTGGCGGGGGGATACAATGAGCAGTTCTTC. As protein: CATSDSLAGGYNEQFF.

The CDR3 loop is CASTLGVLGPLEAFF. CDR3 DNA sequence: TGTGCCAGCACCCTGGGGGTGTTGGGGCCGTTGGAAGCTTTCTTT. The rearrangement links TRBV19 to TRBJ1-1; TRBD1 might be the D (5 bases). The germline V gene encodes CDR1 LNHDA and CDR2 SQIVND (reference sequence). The CDR3 sequence is 15 residues long. The V and J ends lost 9 bases and 8 bases respectively, with 25 bases between them.

The rearrangement uses TRBV3-1 and TRBJ2-1; D possibly corresponds to TRBD1 (5 bases). The germline CDR1 and CDR2 sequences are LGHDT and YNNKEL (reference sequence). This CDR3 has 19 residues. Trimming took 0 bases from V and 2 from J, leaving 20 bases between them. The CDR3 spells CASSQEASRSFRAYNEQFF. CDR3 DNA: TGTGCCAGCAGCCAAGAGGCCAGTAGGAGTTTCAGGGCCTACAATGAGCAGTTCTTC.

The chain combines TRBV20-1 with TRBJ2-7; 7 bases map to TRBD2. The CDR3 is made up of 15 amino acids. V shed 0 bases and J 2 bases; nucleotides not matched to a gene: 7. The V gene's germline CDR1 is DFQATT and CDR2 SNEGSKA (reference sequence). The CDR3 loop is CSAREKLASTYEQYV. The CDR3 region has the DNA TGCAGTGCTAGAGAGAAACTAGCGAGTACCTACGAGCAGTACGTC.

Ten or more counts support this clonotype. CDR3 DNA: TGTGCCAGCAGCCCTATAAGGCAGCCCCAGCATTTT. Translated, it gives CASSPIRQPQHF. The chain employs TRBV6-1 and TRBJ1-5; D ambiguous. The CDR3 is 12 residues long. CDR1 is MNHNS and CDR2 is SASEGT in the germline V gene. V was pared by 6 bases and J by 7 bases, with 10 bases between.

This clonotype came up many times. V gene TRBV20-1 combines with J gene TRBJ1-5; possible D gene TRBD1, 5 bases. This CDR3 has 15 amino acids. Germline V CDR1 and CDR2: DFQATT, SNEGSKA (reference sequence). The V and J ends lost 1 base and 3 bases respectively, with 13 bases between them. CDR3 amino acids: CSARGQNLYNQPQHF. As DNA, the CDR3 is TGCAGTGCTAGAGGACAGAACCTTTACAATCAGCCCCAGCATTTT.

This clonotype was observed many times. The V call is TRBV25-1, the J call TRBJ2-5, with a weak D call TRBD2 (7 bases). The germline CDR1 and CDR2 sequences are MGHDK and SYGVNS. V was shortened by 1 base and J by 3 bases, with 12 bases between the two germline ends. This CDR3 has 15 amino acids. CDR3 nucleotide sequence: TGTGCCAGCAGTGAATGGGGGGGGGCTGAAGAGACCCAGTACTTC. Its translation: CASSEWGGAEETQYF.

This clonotype was recorded at least ten times. The chain combines TRBV30 with TRBJ1-2; TRBD1 is a possible D gene (6 bases). Between the trimmed V and J ends, which lost 0 bases and 4 bases, there was a span of 15 bases. Looked up from germline, CDR1 is GTSNPN and CDR2 is SVGIG (reference sequence). This CDR3 is 15 amino acids long. The CDR3 DNA reads TGTGCCTGGAGTGTACAAGTAGGGGGAGGCTATGGCTACACCTTC. Protein sequence: CAWSVQVGGGYGYTF.

This clonotype occurred many times. V gene TRBV20-1 combines with J gene TRBJ1-1, with D perhaps TRBD1 (6 bases). Trimming took 6 bases from V and 1 from J, leaving 15 bases between them. Germline V gene data show CDR1 as DFQATT and CDR2 as SNEGSKA (reference sequence). CDR3 length: 14 residues. The CDR3 DNA is TGCAGTGCCAAGACGGGACACCCGAACACTGAAGCTTTCTTT. Translating gives CSAKTGHPNTEAFF.

In this sample, this clonotype turned up many times. This chain uses TRBV6-5 with TRBJ2-3, with TRBD2 as a possible D gene (6 bases). The CDR3 is 15 residues long. Trimming took 2 bases from V and 2 from J, leaving 11 bases between them. CDR1 is MNHEY and CDR2 is SVGAGI in the germline V gene. The CDR3 sequence is CASSYGPSVTDTQYF. Here the CDR3 DNA reads TGTGCCAGCAGTTACGGTCCTAGCGTCACAGATACGCAGTATTTT.

This clonotype was counted many times. V is TRBV20-1 and J is TRBJ2-1; 12 bases are shared with TRBD2. The V and J ends lost 1 base and 10 bases, in that order; junction bases with no gene match: 8. CDR3 size: 15 residues. Germline V lookup: CDR1 DFQATT, CDR2 SNEGSKA (reference sequence). CDR3 sequence reads: CSARGTSGIIGEQFF. Here the CDR3 DNA reads TGCAGTGCTAGAGGGACTAGCGGGATTATCGGGGAGCAGTTCTTC.

This clonotype was counted at least ten times. The chain is built from TRBV7-2 and TRBJ2-1; tentatively, D is TRBD1 (5 bases). Germline V gene data show CDR1 as SGHTA and CDR2 as FQGNSA. The V end was cut by 1 base, the J end by 4 bases, with 14 bases between. The CDR3 runs to 16 residues. Written as DNA, the CDR3 is TGTGCCAGCAGCTTAGGACGGACACTAACTTACAATGAGCAGTTCTTC. Translated, it gives CASSLGRTLTYNEQFF.

This clonotype was detected ten times or more. The chain couples TRBV6-1 to TRBJ1-5; weak D call: TRBD1 (5 bases). This CDR3 has 15 residues. Germline V gene data show CDR1 as MNHNS and CDR2 as SASEGT. V shed 7 bases and J shed 4 bases, with 17 bases lying between them. The CDR3: CASTSSGASNQPQHF. In DNA, the CDR3 is TGTGCCAGCACCTCCTCCGGGGCCTCAAATCAGCCCCAGCATTTT.

This clonotype was detected ten times or more. The chain has TRBV2 and TRBJ2-5, with TRBD2 identical over 8 bases. The germline gives CDR1 SNHLY, CDR2 FYNNEI. J lost 1 base, V lost 5 bases, and 9 bases had no gene match. The CDR3 totals 16 residues. As DNA, the CDR3 is TGTGCCAGCAGTCAATTAGCGGGAAACCTCCAAGAGACCCAGTACTTC. Translated: CASSQLAGNLQETQYF. The full variable domain, its missing parts supplied by reference TRBV2 and TRBJ2-5, is EPEVTQTPSHQVTQMGQEVILRCVPISNHLYFYWYRQILGQKVEFLVSFYNNEISEKSEIFDDQFSVERPDGSNFTLKIRSTKLEDSAMYFCASSQLAGNLQETQYFGPGTRLLVL.

This clonotype showed up many times. The gene calls are TRBV28 and TRBJ1-2; D is undetermined. This CDR3 comprises 15 residues. V shed 1 base and J shed 4 bases, with 13 bases lying between them. Germline values: CDR1 MDHEN, CDR2 SYDVKM. The CDR3, as DNA: TGTGCCAGCAGTTTATCTCCCGTAAAAGGCTATGGCTACACCTTC. This gives the protein CASSLSPVKGYGYTF.

The table lists this clonotype with many counts. V gene TRBV6-5 combines with J gene TRBJ1-1; 8 bases fit TRBD1. The germline V gene encodes CDR1 MNHEY and CDR2 SVGAGI. The trim removed 0 bases at V and 5 bases at J, leaving 5 bases unmatched. The CDR3 contains 15 residues. CDR3 in DNA: TGTGCCAGCAGTTACTCTTCCAGGGGGCAAACTGAAGCTTTCTTT. Residues: CASSYSSRGQTEAFF.

The chain links TRBV28 to TRBJ1-1; 8 nucleotides agree with TRBD1. V shed 8 bases and J 0 bases; nucleotides not matched to a gene: 14. Per germline, CDR1 MDHEN and CDR2 SYDVKM. This CDR3 region has 17 residues. The DNA for the CDR3 is TGTGCCAGCGTGATTCGAACCGGGACAGGCATGAACACTGAAGCTTTCTTT. It codes for CASVIRTGTGMNTEAFF.

The J gene is TRBJ2-4, the V gene TRBV30; D might be TRBD2 (6 bases). Trimming removed 2 bases at V and 1 base at J, with 18 bases between. The CDR3 sequence is 17 residues long. Germline loops: CDR1 GTSNPN, CDR2 SVGIG (reference sequence). Here the CDR3 reads CAWSSTWDFGAKNIQYF. The CDR3 DNA reads TGTGCCTGGAGTTCCACCTGGGACTTCGGGGCCAAAAACATTCAGTACTTC.

This clonotype was seen once. One base away lies a much larger clone, so this may be a sequencing read error. No conserved phenylalanine or tryptophan is present at the end of the CDR3, so a read error is the likely explanation. V and J are TRBV6-2 or TRBV6-3 and TRBJ1-1; no clear D gene. CDR3 length: 13 residues. Germline V gene data show CDR1 as MNHEY and CDR2 as SVGEGT. V was cut by 3 bases and J by 6 bases, with 11 bases left in between. CDR3 nucleotide sequence: TGTGCCAGCAGTTATGTGGGGAGCCCTGAAGCTTTCTAT. It is translated as CASSYVGSPEAFY.